The 27 T cell receptor beta chains below all came from one sample that was sequenced in a study of blood T cell repertoires in COVID-19 (dated by TCRdb to 2020 to 2021). Libraries were made using the immunoSEQ multiplex PCR assay. What TCRdb holds here is the immuneACCESS table cut down to in-frame rearrangements. Part of the clones is not present; checked against another copy, under half of the missing clones reflect an unresolved V gene, and the others are unexplained. The sample profile shows over 100,000 clones; approximately 84% of them were found once. Clones ranked in the top ten supply approximately 27% of the sample. The sample consisted of peripheral blood. These receptors were taken from a man aged 55 to 70 with acute or convalescent COVID-19.

This clone showed up many times. The chain combines TRBV11-2 with TRBJ1-2; D remains ambiguous. Trimming took off 0 bases at V and 7 bases at J, with 15 bases between the two ends. This CDR3 spans 15 amino acids. Germline CDR1 reads SGHAT; CDR2 reads FQNNGV. The chain's CDR3 is CASSLDAGPYVGYTF. The CDR3, as DNA: TGTGCCAGCAGCTTAGATGCAGGTCCGTACGTTGGCTACACCTTC. Full variable domain (missing parts from reference TRBV11-2 and TRBJ1-2): EAGVAQSPRYKIIEKRQSVAFWCNPISGHATLYWYQQILGQGPKLLIQFQNNGVVDDSQLPKDRFSAERLKGVDSTLKIQPAKLEDSAVYLCASSLDAGPYVGYTFGSGTRLTVV.

The CDR3 is CASSRGPGYTF. The CDR3 region has the DNA TGTGCCAGCAGCCGAGGTCCCGGCTACACCTTC. The V gene is TRBV12-3 or TRBV12-4, the J gene TRBJ1-2; D remains ambiguous. The CDR3 loop spans 11 amino acids. Trimming pared 6 bases from V and 8 bases from J, leaving 10 bases between.

The CDR3 DNA reads TGTGCCTGGACTTATACCTACGGGGACAATGAGCAGTTCTTC. Translating it yields CAWTYTYGDNEQFF. The chain joins TRBV30 to TRBJ2-1; the D gene is possibly TRBD2 (5 bases). V gave up 4 bases and J gave up 5 bases, with 15 bases separating them. Germline V gene lookup returns CDR1 GTSNPN and CDR2 SVGIG (reference sequence). There are 14 residues in the CDR3.

This clone was seen a handful of times. CDR3 residues: CASSHYGGYTF. For the CDR3, the DNA is TGCGCCAGCAGCCATTACGGTGGCTACACCTTC. The chain recombines TRBV4-1 with TRBJ1-2, with D uncertain. The V end was cut by 3 bases, the J end by 7 bases, with 6 bases between. The CDR3 is 11 residues long. Looked up from germline, CDR1 is MGHRA and CDR2 is YSYEKL.

The chain uses TRBV3-1 (or the pseudogene TRBV3-2) and TRBJ2-1; tentatively, D is TRBD2 (6 bases). The CDR3 totals 14 residues. V was cut by 6 bases and J by 5 bases, with 14 bases left in between. Germline CDR1 reads LGHDT; CDR2 reads YNNKEL (reference sequence). The DNA for the CDR3 is TGTGCCAGCAGTCAAAGCCTAGCGAACAATGAGCAGTTCTTC. Translating gives CASSQSLANNEQFF.

The rearrangement links TRBV6-2 or TRBV6-3 to TRBJ2-1, with TRBD2 identical over 9 bases. The CDR3 spans 16 residues. With V trimmed by 0 bases and J by 7 bases, 7 bases remained unmatched. Germline CDR1 MNHEY, CDR2 SVGEGT. The CDR3 here is CASSYSWREGRNEQFF. The CDR3 DNA is TGTGCCAGCAGTTACTCGTGGCGGGAGGGCCGTAATGAGCAGTTCTTC.

V is TRBV19 and J is TRBJ2-2; no reliable D call. The CDR3 runs to 14 residues. V was shortened by 1 base and J by 0 bases, with 3 bases between the two germline ends. Per the germline V gene, CDR1 is LNHDA and CDR2 is SQIVND (reference sequence). CDR3: CASSIAANTGELFF. CDR3 in DNA: TGTGCCAGTAGTATAGCCGCGAACACCGGGGAGCTGTTTTTT.

The V and J genes are TRBV7-6 and TRBJ1-1, with 9 bases fitting TRBD1. With 5 bases clipped from V and 6 bases from J, the junction kept 10 bases outside the gene matches. The CDR3 runs to 15 residues. CDR1 is SGHVS, CDR2 FNYEAQ, per germline. For the CDR3, the DNA is TGTGCCAGCAGCAGAGAGGACAGGGGATGGTCTGAAGCTTTCTTT. This sequence encodes CASSREDRGWSEAFF. The full variable domain, with the rest looked up from reference TRBV7-6 and TRBJ1-1, is GAGVSQSPRYKVTKRGQDVALRCDPISGHVSLYWYRQALGQGPEFLTYFNYEAQQDKSGLPNDRFSAERPEGSISTLTIQRTEQRDSAMYRCASSREDRGWSEAFFGQGTRLTVV.

This clone was detected only once. This chain uses TRBV7-8 with TRBJ2-5; TRBD2 aligns across 9 bases. After removal of 5 bases from V and 2 bases from J, the junction contained 3 bases not matched to a gene. CDR3 length: 14 amino acids. CDR1 and CDR2 from the germline V gene are SGHVS and FQNEAQ. DNA for the CDR3: TGTGCCAGCAGCCGACTAGCGGATCAAGAGACCCAGTACTTC. It codes for CASSRLADQETQYF.

This clone was recorded only once. The genes are TRBV6-5 and TRBJ2-7; D is perhaps TRBD1 (6 bases). CDR1 and CDR2 (germline): MNHEY, SVGAGI. V dropped 7 bases and J dropped 0 bases, with 13 bases sitting between them. The CDR3 consists of 14 residues. CDR3 bases: TGTGCCAGCAAAAGGGGACAAGCCTCCTACGAGCAGTACTTC. Residues: CASKRGQASYEQYF.

V is TRBV29-1 and J is TRBJ2-1; 10 bases match TRBD2. The length of the CDR3 is 14 residues. The V segment lost 1 base and the J segment 10 bases; nucleotides outside the gene matches: 7. From germline, CDR1 is SQVTM and CDR2 ANQGSEA. The CDR3 coding sequence is TGCAGCGTTGAAGGGCTAGCGGGAGTACAGGAGCAGTTCTTC. Its protein is CSVEGLAGVQEQFF.

This clone was observed once. The chain has TRBV28 and TRBJ1-5; D perhaps matches TRBD1 (5 bases). The CDR3 consists of 15 residues. The germline V gene has CDR1 MDHEN and CDR2 SYDVKM. Between the trimmed V and J ends, which lost 6 bases and 2 bases, there was a span of 14 bases. CDR3 amino acids: CASRPITGGNQPQHF. In nucleotides, the CDR3 is TGTGCCAGCAGACCTATCACAGGAGGCAATCAGCCCCAGCATTTT.

In DNA, the CDR3 is TGCAGCGCCGCCCAGGGACTAGCGGGAGCCCTTCCTAAGTATTTT. Protein: CSAAQGLAGALPKYF. The chain uses TRBV29-1 and TRBJ2-3, with 14 bases matching TRBD2. Losses at the gene ends were 7 bases for V and 13 bases for J; bases not matched to a gene: 16. CDR3 size: 15 residues. Germline values: CDR1 SQVTM, CDR2 ANQGSEA.

The chain combines TRBV6-1 with TRBJ1-2; no definite D call. Germline V lookup: CDR1 MNHNS, CDR2 SASEGT. The germline V and J ends were trimmed by 0 bases and 8 bases, with 7 bases remaining between them. CDR3 length equals 12 residues. In DNA form, the CDR3 reads TGTGCCAGCAGTGAAGCGACTCCCGGCTACACCTTC. Translation: CASSEATPGYTF.

The rearrangement joins TRBV5-1 to TRBJ1-1; weak D call: TRBD1 (6 bases). V was pared by 2 bases and J by 1 base, with 12 bases between. Germline CDR1 reads SGHRS; CDR2 reads YFSETQ. The length of the CDR3 is 15 residues. The CDR3 coding sequence is TGCGCCAGCAGCTTACCCGGGACAAAGAACACTGAAGCTTTCTTT. It translates to CASSLPGTKNTEAFF.

CDR3 coding DNA: TGTGCCAGCAGACAACTACAGATGAACACTGAAGCTTTCTTT. This gives the protein CASRQLQMNTEAFF. The J gene is TRBJ1-1, the V gene TRBV3-1 (or the pseudogene TRBV3-2); D unresolved. V was cut by 6 bases and J by 0 bases, with 11 bases left in between. Germline-derived CDR1 and CDR2 are LGHDT and YNNKEL (reference sequence). The CDR3 totals 14 residues.

The chain joins TRBV6-2 or TRBV6-3 to TRBJ2-3; tentative D call: TRBD1 (5 bases). The CDR3 has 12 residues. Trimming took 5 bases from V and 8 from J, leaving 11 bases between them. Germline CDR1 reads MNHEY; CDR2 reads SVGEGT. This CDR3 reads CASSTAGATQYF. Written as DNA, the CDR3 is TGTGCCAGCAGTACTGCTGGGGCTACGCAGTATTTT.

The gene calls are TRBV18 and TRBJ2-1; 13 positions match TRBD2. V shed 5 bases, J shed 7 bases, and the junction held 5 bases outside the gene matches. This CDR3 is 15 amino acids long. Looked up from germline, CDR1 is KGHSH and CDR2 is LQKENI. CDR3 DNA: TGTGCCAGCTCAACCGGGACTAGCGGGATAAATGAGCAGTTCTTC. It encodes CASSTGTSGINEQFF.

The genes are TRBV9 and TRBJ2-1, with D tentatively TRBD1 (5 bases). Trimming pared 6 bases from V and 4 bases from J, leaving 11 bases between. Germline V gene data show CDR1 as SGDLS and CDR2 as YYNGEE. CDR3 length: 13 amino acids. The CDR3 region is CASTQGLYNEQFF. Written as DNA, the CDR3 is TGTGCCAGCACCCAGGGCCTTTACAATGAGCAGTTCTTC.

The rearrangement joins TRBV2 to TRBJ2-5; tentative D call: TRBD2 (6 bases). Trimming stripped 4 bases from V and 1 base from J, with 13 bases between. The CDR3 is 15 residues long. The germline gives CDR1 SNHLY, CDR2 FYNNEI. CDR3 coding DNA: TGTGCCAGCAGTGCGAGGCGGGGCCCCCAAGAGACCCAGTACTTC. It yields the protein CASSARRGPQETQYF.

Here the CDR3 reads CASSSWTSGSGKETQYF. For the CDR3, the DNA is TGTGCCAGCAGCTCGTGGACTAGCGGGAGTGGGAAAGAGACCCAGTACTTC. The chain recombines TRBV7-2 with TRBJ2-5; 13 bases align to TRBD2. The germline CDR1 and CDR2 sequences are SGHTA and FQGNSA. The J segment lost 3 bases and the V segment lost 4 bases, leaving 8 bases of the junction unmatched. This CDR3 is 17 amino acids long.

The chain has TRBV4-1 and TRBJ2-7, with no clear D. Germline values: CDR1 MGHRA, CDR2 YSYEKL. Trimming pared 1 base from V and 2 bases from J, leaving 9 bases between. CDR3 size: 14 residues. The CDR3 reads CASSQGPVAYEQYF. For the CDR3, the DNA is TGCGCCAGCAGCCAAGGGCCTGTCGCCTACGAGCAGTACTTC.

J is TRBJ2-2 and V is TRBV19, with TRBD2 matching 9 bases. The ends lost 4 bases at V and 5 bases at J; junction bases unmatched: 5. In germline, CDR1 is LNHDA, CDR2 SQIVND (reference sequence). This CDR3 has 15 residues. CDR3 nucleotide sequence: TGTGCCAGTAGTAAGGGACTAGCTTCGACCGGGGAGCTGTTTTTT. Protein product: CASSKGLASTGELFF.

The chain carries TRBV5-1 and TRBJ2-2; TRBD2 matches at 7 bases. V lost 4 bases, J lost 8 bases, and 11 bases stayed unmatched. The CDR3 covers 15 residues. The germline V gene encodes CDR1 SGHRS and CDR2 YFSETQ. CDR3 DNA: TGCGCCAGCAGCACATCTCTAGCGGAGGGAGGGGAGCTGTTTTTT. Its protein is CASSTSLAEGGELFF.

V gene TRBV25-1 combines with J gene TRBJ1-1; tentatively, D is TRBD1 (5 bases). CDR3 length equals 14 residues. Germline loops: CDR1 MGHDK, CDR2 SYGVNS. Trimming shortened V by 6 bases and J by 13 bases, and 24 bases separated the two germline ends. The CDR3, as DNA: TGTGCCAGCAGCCCCTCAGGGCAGCCCCTCTTGGATTTCTTT. Translation gives CASSPSGQPLLDFF.

The chain couples TRBV9 to TRBJ2-2; 12 nucleotides line up with TRBD2. CDR1 SGDLS and CDR2 YYNGEE come from the germline V gene. The CDR3 covers 15 residues. With 4 bases clipped from V and 4 bases from J, the junction kept 2 bases outside the gene matches. CDR3 region: CASSWTSGTTGELFF. The CDR3 bases are TGTGCCAGCAGCTGGACTAGCGGGACCACCGGGGAGCTGTTTTTT.

The chain uses TRBV28 and TRBJ1-2; 7 bases align to TRBD1. Germline V gives CDR1 MDHEN, CDR2 SYDVKM. Trimming cost V 5 bases and J 8 bases; bases outside gene matches: 5. This CDR3 is built from 12 residues. Written as DNA, the CDR3 is TGTGCCAGCAGTCCGACAGGGTACGGCTACACCTTC. Translated, it gives CASSPTGYGYTF.